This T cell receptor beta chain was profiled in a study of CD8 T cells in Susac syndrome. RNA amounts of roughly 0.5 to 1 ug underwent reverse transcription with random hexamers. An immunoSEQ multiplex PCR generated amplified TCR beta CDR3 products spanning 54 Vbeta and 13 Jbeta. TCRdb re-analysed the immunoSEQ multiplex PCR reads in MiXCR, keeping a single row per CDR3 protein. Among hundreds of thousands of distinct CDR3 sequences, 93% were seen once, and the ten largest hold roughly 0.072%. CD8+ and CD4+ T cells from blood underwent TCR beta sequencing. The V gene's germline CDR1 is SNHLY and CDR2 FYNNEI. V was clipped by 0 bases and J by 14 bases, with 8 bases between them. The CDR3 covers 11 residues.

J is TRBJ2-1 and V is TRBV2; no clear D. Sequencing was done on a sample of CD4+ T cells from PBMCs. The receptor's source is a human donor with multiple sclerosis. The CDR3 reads CASSEAPAKFF. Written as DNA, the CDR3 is TGTGCCAGCAGTGAAGCGCCGGCAAAGTTCTTC.